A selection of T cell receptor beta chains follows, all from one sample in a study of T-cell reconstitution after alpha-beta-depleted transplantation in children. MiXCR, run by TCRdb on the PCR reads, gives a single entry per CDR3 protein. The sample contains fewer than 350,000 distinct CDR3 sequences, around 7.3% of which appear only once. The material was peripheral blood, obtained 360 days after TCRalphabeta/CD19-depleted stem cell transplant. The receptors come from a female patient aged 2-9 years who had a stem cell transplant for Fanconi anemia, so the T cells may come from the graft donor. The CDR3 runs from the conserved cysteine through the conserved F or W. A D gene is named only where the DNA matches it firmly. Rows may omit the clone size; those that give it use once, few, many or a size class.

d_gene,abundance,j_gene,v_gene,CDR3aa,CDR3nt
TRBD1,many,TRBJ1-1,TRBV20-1,CSAFRQGNTEAFF,TGCAGTGCTTTCAGACAGGGGAACACTGAAGCTTTCTTT
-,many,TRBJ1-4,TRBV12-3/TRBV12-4,CASSHGRGGEKLFF,TGTGCCAGCAGCCACGGCAGGGGCGGTGAAAAACTGTTTTTT
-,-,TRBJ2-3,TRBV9,CASSVSLTDTQYF,TGTGCCAGCAGCGTGTCACTCACAGATACGCAGTATTTT
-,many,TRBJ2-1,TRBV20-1,CSATPLRSPNNEQFF,TGCAGTGCTACACCTCTAAGGTCCCCAAACAATGAGCAGTTCTTC
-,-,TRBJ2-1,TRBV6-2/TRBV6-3,CASSGTSTTEQFF,TGTGCCAGCAGTGGAACTTCGACTACTGAGCAGTTCTTC
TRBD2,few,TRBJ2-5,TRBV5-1,CASSLAGLAGAQTQETQYF,TGCGCCAGCAGCTTGGCCGGGCTAGCGGGGGCCCAAACACAAGAGACCCAGTACTTC
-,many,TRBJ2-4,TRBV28,CASRPRVAKNIQYF,TGTGCCAGCAGACCCAGGGTGGCCAAAAACATTCAGTACTTC
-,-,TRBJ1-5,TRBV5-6,CASFNFQPQHF,TGTGCCAGCTTTAATTTTCAGCCCCAGCATTTT
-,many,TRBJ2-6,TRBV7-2,CASNTGSGANVLTF,TGTGCCAGCAATACAGGGTCCGGGGCCAACGTCCTGACTTTC
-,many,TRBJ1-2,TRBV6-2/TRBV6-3,CASSLGGSRYGYTF,TGTGCCAGCAGCCTGGGGGGCAGTCGGTATGGCTACACCTTC
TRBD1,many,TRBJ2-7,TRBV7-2,CASSYRTGKVSKQYF,TGTGCCAGCAGCTACCGGACAGGGAAGGTTTCGAAGCAGTACTTC
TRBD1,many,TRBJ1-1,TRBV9,CASSAGTGRQQGTEAFF,TGTGCCAGCAGCGCCGGGACAGGGCGACAGCAGGGCACTGAAGCTTTCTTT
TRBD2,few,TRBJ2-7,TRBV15,CATSRDRLAGVEQYF,TGTGCCACCAGCAGAGATCGGCTAGCGGGAGTCGAGCAGTACTTC